These T cell receptor beta chains were read from a single sample in a study of T-cell reconstitution after alpha-beta-depleted transplantation in children. One entry per CDR3 protein, called by TCRdb with MiXCR from the PCR reads. This sample has some 600,000 distinct CDR3 sequences, with around 17% found just once. This material consisted of PBMCs from the stem cell graft donor, taken from the stem cell graft. The receptors shown here come from a human donor who donated a stem cell graft to a child with acute myeloid leukemia. Both conserved end residues are part of each CDR3. D genes are given only for firm matches. Size is omitted from some rows. Given values are once, few, many or a class for expanded clones.

j_call d_call v_call clone_size cdr3_aa cdr3_nt
TRBJ2-2 - TRBV7-2 many CASSPQGRAAGELFF TGTGCCAGCAGCCCGCAGGGGCGCGCGGCCGGGGAGCTGTTTTTT
TRBJ1-1 - TRBV12-3/TRBV12-4 - CASSFLVTEAFF TGTGCCAGCAGTTTTCTAGTCACTGAAGCTTTCTTT
TRBJ2-7 - TRBV29-1 many CSVGGPYEQYF TGCAGCGTTGGAGGGCCCTACGAGCAGTACTTC
TRBJ2-5 TRBD2 TRBV24-1 - CATSDPGTSGGETQYF TGTGCCACCAGTGATCCCGGGACTAGCGGGGGAGAGACCCAGTACTTC
TRBJ2-6 TRBD1 TRBV20-1 many CSAPRDRGVSGANVLTF TGCAGTGCCCCTAGGGACAGGGGCGTCTCTGGGGCCAACGTCCTGACTTTC
TRBJ2-3 - TRBV10-3 - CATWGHPTDTQYF TGTGCCACCTGGGGGCACCCCACAGATACGCAGTATTTT
TRBJ1-5 - TRBV20-1 many CSARLGAGEQPQHF TGCAGTGCTAGACTCGGGGCAGGGGAGCAGCCCCAGCATTTT
TRBJ2-3 TRBD2 TRBV20-1 many CSARVASGGRGTDTQYF TGCAGTGCTAGAGTGGCTAGCGGGGGGCGAGGCACAGATACGCAGTATTTT
TRBJ2-1 - TRBV5-6 many CASSLVSAYNEQFF TGTGCCAGCAGCTTGGTCTCGGCCTACAATGAGCAGTTCTTC
TRBJ2-1 TRBD1 TRBV27 few CASSFGQGGNNEQFF TGTGCCAGCAGTTTCGGACAGGGAGGTAACAATGAGCAGTTCTTC
TRBJ2-1 TRBD2 TRBV9 few CASSPQTSGGATEQFF TGTGCCAGCAGCCCCCAAACTAGCGGGGGGGCCACTGAGCAGTTCTTC
TRBJ2-2 - TRBV20-1 many CSARGQGNTGELFF TGCAGTGCTAGAGGGCAGGGGAACACCGGGGAGCTGTTTTTT
TRBJ2-7 - TRBV12-3/TRBV12-4 many CASGLFSYEQYF TGTGCCAGCGGTCTCTTTAGCTACGAGCAGTACTTC
TRBJ1-3 - TRBV20-1 many CSALSGSGNTIYF TGCAGTGCTCTTTCGGGGTCCGGAAACACCATATATTTT
TRBJ1-5 - TRBV5-1 few CASSLEGRVGNQPQHF TGCGCCAGCAGCTTGGAAGGGAGAGTCGGCAATCAGCCCCAGCATTTT
TRBJ2-2 - TRBV15 many CATSLLERVNGELFF TGTGCCACCAGCCTCCTGGAGAGGGTTAACGGGGAGCTGTTTTTT
TRBJ1-2 - TRBV7-2 many CASADPEYYGYTF TGTGCCAGCGCCGACCCCGAGTACTATGGCTACACCTTC
TRBJ2-1 TRBD1 TRBV20-1 - CSARSTGWGNEQFF TGCAGTGCTAGATCGACAGGGTGGGGCAATGAGCAGTTCTTC
TRBJ2-3 TRBD2 TRBV10-3 many CAIRGLGSTDTQYF TGTGCCATCAGGGGACTAGGGAGCACAGATACGCAGTATTTT
TRBJ2-3 - TRBV27 few CASSGGVSSTDTQYF TGTGCCAGCAGTGGCGGGGTCTCTAGCACAGATACGCAGTATTTT
TRBJ1-3 - TRBV7-9 few CASSSPQGNTIYF TGTGCCAGCAGCTCCCCTCAGGGAAACACCATATATTTT
TRBJ1-2 - TRBV20-1 many CSARWTDGYTF TGCAGTGCTAGGTGGACAGATGGCTACACCTTC
TRBJ2-5 - TRBV15 - CATSRDAGRRQETQYF TGTGCCACCAGCAGAGATGCCGGACGGCGCCAAGAGACCCAGTACTTC
TRBJ1-3 - TRBV24-1 few CATSDSSGNTIYF TGTGCCACCAGCGACAGCTCTGGAAACACCATATATTTT
TRBJ2-4 - TRBV7-8 - CASSPRLIAKNIQYF TGTGCCAGCAGCCCTAGACTGATCGCCAAAAACATTCAGTACTTC
TRBJ1-5 TRBD1 TRBV20-1 many CSARQGYSNQPQHF TGCAGTGCTCGACAGGGATATAGCAATCAGCCCCAGCATTTT
TRBJ2-2 - TRBV29-1 many CSGQTTSTGELFF TGCAGCGGCCAGACTACTTCCACCGGGGAGCTGTTTTTT
TRBJ1-1 - TRBV6-1 many CASSPHLDRNTEAFF TGTGCCAGCAGTCCCCATTTAGACAGGAACACTGAAGCTTTCTTT
TRBJ2-3 - TRBV27 few CASSLSTFGDTQYF TGTGCCAGCAGTTTATCGACGTTCGGGGATACGCAGTATTTT
TRBJ2-1 TRBD2 TRBV7-9 few CASSSGLALYNEQFF TGTGCCAGCAGCTCCGGACTAGCATTGTACAATGAGCAGTTCTTC
TRBJ1-1 TRBD1 TRBV10-3 few CAIRGQGGMNTEAFF TGTGCCATCAGGGGACAGGGCGGGATGAACACTGAAGCTTTCTTT
TRBJ1-1 - TRBV7-9 - CASSTDSFFTEAFF TGTGCCAGCAGTACGGACAGTTTCTTCACTGAAGCTTTCTTT
TRBJ2-7 TRBD2 TRBV5-1 few CASSLSSGGYYEQYF TGCGCCAGCAGCTTGAGTAGCGGGGGCTACTACGAGCAGTACTTC
TRBJ1-5 - TRBV10-3 - CAISEGSNQPQHF TGTGCCATCAGTGAAGGGTCCAATCAGCCCCAGCATTTT
TRBJ1-5 TRBD1 TRBV20-1 many CSALGQGGTYSNQPQHF TGCAGTGCTCTAGGACAGGGGGGGACGTATAGCAATCAGCCCCAGCATTTT
TRBJ2-3 TRBD2 TRBV4-3 few CASSQGVAGSTDTQYF TGCGCCAGCAGCCAAGGGGTAGCGGGGAGCACAGATACGCAGTATTTT
TRBJ2-2 - TRBV7-8 few CASSLVVPNTGELFF TGTGCCAGCAGCTTAGTTGTGCCGAACACCGGGGAGCTGTTTTTT
TRBJ1-1 - TRBV7-9 - CASISNGRTNTEAFF TGTGCCAGCATCTCTAACGGGAGAACTAACACTGAAGCTTTCTTT
TRBJ2-7 TRBD1 TRBV5-1 many CASRDRQVGEQYF TGCGCCAGCCGGGACAGGCAGGTCGGCGAGCAGTACTTC
TRBJ2-1 - TRBV11-2 few CASSFSTLAGGGSYNEQFF TGTGCCAGCAGCTTCTCAACACTAGCCGGTGGGGGCTCCTACAATGAGCAGTTCTTC
TRBJ1-2 - TRBV4-3 many CASSPKTEFNYGYTF TGCGCCAGCAGCCCGAAGACGGAGTTTAACTATGGCTACACCTTC
TRBJ2-2 - TRBV10-2 few CASKGNMDTGELFF TGCGCCAGCAAAGGGAATATGGACACCGGGGAGCTGTTTTTT
TRBJ2-1 TRBD2 TRBV27 - CTSSTTSGRPLYNEQFF TGCACCAGCAGTACGACTAGCGGGAGGCCACTTTACAATGAGCAGTTCTTC
TRBJ2-6 - TRBV7-2 few CASSLSPSGANVLTF TGTGCCAGCAGCTTATCTCCCTCCGGGGCCAACGTCCTGACTTTC
TRBJ2-2 TRBD1 TRBV5-1 - CASSPGSGGTGELFF TGCGCCAGCAGCCCGGGTTCAGGGGGCACCGGGGAGCTGTTTTTT